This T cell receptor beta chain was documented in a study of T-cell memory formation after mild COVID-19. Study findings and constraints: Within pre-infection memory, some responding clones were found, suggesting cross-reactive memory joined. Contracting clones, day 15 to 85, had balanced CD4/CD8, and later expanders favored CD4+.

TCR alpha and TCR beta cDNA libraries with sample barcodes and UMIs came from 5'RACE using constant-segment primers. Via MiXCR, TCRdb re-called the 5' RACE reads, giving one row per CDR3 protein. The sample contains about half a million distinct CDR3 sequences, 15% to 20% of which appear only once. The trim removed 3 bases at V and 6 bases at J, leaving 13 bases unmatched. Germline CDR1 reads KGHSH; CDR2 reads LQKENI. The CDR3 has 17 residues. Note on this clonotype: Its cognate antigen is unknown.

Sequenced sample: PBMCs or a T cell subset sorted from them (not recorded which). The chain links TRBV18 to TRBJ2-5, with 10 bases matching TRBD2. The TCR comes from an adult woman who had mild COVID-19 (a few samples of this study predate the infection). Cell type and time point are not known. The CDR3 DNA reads TGTGCCAGCTCACCGCTCGCCGGGACTAGCGAGATGAAGACCCAGTACTTC. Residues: CASSPLAGTSEMKTQYF.